Below are 6 T cell receptor beta chains sequenced from a single sample in a study of blood T cell repertoires in COVID-19. TCRdb keeps only in-frame clones here, not all; method: immunoSEQ multiplex PCR. The table records approximately 490,000 clones, approximately 91% of them present only once. The sequenced material came from PBMCs or T cells enriched from blood (not recorded which). Every receptor here comes from a woman in her sixties or seventies who had recovered from COVID-19.

The chain uses TRBV30 and TRBJ1-1, with TRBD1 matching over 9 bases. V gave up 4 bases and J gave up 5 bases; unmatched junction bases: 5. This CDR3 is built from 13 residues. The germline V gene encodes CDR1 GTSNPN and CDR2 SVGIG (reference sequence). The CDR3 is CAWKRDRVTEAFF. CDR3 nucleotide sequence: TGTGCCTGGAAACGGGACAGGGTGACTGAAGCTTTCTTT.

The chain employs TRBV9 and TRBJ1-6; unclear D gene. V lost 1 base, J lost 6 bases, and 11 bases lay in between. CDR3 length: 15 amino acids. Germline V lookup: CDR1 SGDLS, CDR2 YYNGEE. The chain's CDR3 is CASSVSSSGNSPLHF. The CDR3 bases are TGTGCCAGCAGCGTATCCAGCAGCGGTAATTCACCCCTCCACTTT.

This chain uses TRBV5-1 with TRBJ2-3; 9 bases map to TRBD1. V trimming: 4 bases; J trimming: 4 bases; junction bases outside the gene matches: 10. The CDR3 spans 16 residues. Germline CDR1 reads SGHRS; CDR2 reads YFSETQ. The CDR3 protein is CASSPPGQGGSDTQYF. DNA for the CDR3: TGCGCCAGCAGCCCCCCGGGACAGGGTGGGTCAGATACGCAGTATTTT.

The V and J genes are TRBV11-2 and TRBJ1-4; 7 positions agree with TRBD1. The CDR3 extends over 15 amino acids. CDR1 SGHAT and CDR2 FQNNGV come from the germline V gene. With V trimmed by 5 bases and J by 3 bases, 6 bases remained unmatched. The DNA for the CDR3 is TGTGCCAGCAGCCTAGCGGGACAGCCTAATGAAAAACTGTTTTTT. As protein: CASSLAGQPNEKLFF.

V is TRBV2 and J is TRBJ2-5; 9 bases are a match to TRBD1. Germline CDR1 SNHLY, CDR2 FYNNEI. The CDR3 length is 18 residues. Trimming cost V 4 bases and J 5 bases; bases outside gene matches: 17. CDR3 in amino acids: CASSAGQGPLDSSETQYF. In nucleotides, the CDR3 is TGTGCCAGCAGTGCGGGACAGGGCCCATTGGATTCGTCGGAGACCCAGTACTTC.

The CDR3 region is CASSLGTGGRSTDTQYF. As DNA, the CDR3 is TGCGCCAGCAGCTTGGGAACGGGGGGGCGTTCGACAGATACGCAGTATTTT. This sequence joins TRBV5-1 and TRBJ2-3; TRBD2 matches at 8 bases. J lost 3 bases, V lost 0 bases, and 9 bases had no gene match. CDR3 size: 17 residues. Per germline, CDR1 SGHRS and CDR2 YFSETQ.